The present entry profiles one T cell receptor beta chain with its context. The germline gives CDR1 LGHDT, CDR2 YNNKEL (reference sequence). The CDR3 consists of 14 residues. V lost 4 bases, J lost 0 bases, and 1 base stayed unmatched. The entry originates in a study of T cell responses to AZD1222 COVID-19 vaccine. Generated by immunoSEQ multiplex PCR, the TCRdb table keeps only in-frame clones and is missing some. The sample has around 95,000 clones; over 75% are singletons. This receptor was obtained from an adult in good health. The V gene is TRBV3-1 (or the pseudogene TRBV3-2), the J gene TRBJ2-3; 7 nucleotides align to TRBD2. The material was peripheral blood, obtained on day 0 of MenACWY control vaccination. The CDR3 spells CASSPSGSTDTQYF. Written as DNA, the CDR3 is TGTGCCAGCAGCCCTAGCGGAAGCACAGATACGCAGTATTTT.